This TCR beta chain was captured in a study of cytomegalovirus exposure and HLA in healthy donors. Study results and limitations: TRBV6-2, TRBV6-3 and other indistinguishable V segments were excluded. The majority of CMV-associated TCR beta chains were reported as apparently HLA-restricted in a later analysis. Most observed TCR sequences were rare, whereas some public TCRs were detected in many donors.

Researchers ran the PCR with 60 Vbeta and 13 Jbeta primers. Here immunoSEQ multiplex PCR was the method, and the copy in TCRdb shows in-frame clones only, minus some. The sample lists about 36,000 clones, 60% to 80% seen once, with less than 8.5% in the top ten. Remarks on this clone: Antigen specificity is unknown.

After removal of 6 bases from V and 3 bases from J, the junction contained 7 bases not matched to a gene. Germline V gene data show CDR1 as SQVTM and CDR2 as ANQGSEA. The CDR3 is made up of 13 amino acids. As for the donors, each was a healthy bone marrow donor. The chain has TRBV29-1 and TRBJ1-1; 7 nucleotides line up with TRBD1. This TCR derives from a man aged 30 to 45 in good health and CMV-seronegative. The sample comprised PBMCs. CDR3 in amino acids: CSVERQGHTEAFF. DNA of the CDR3: TGCAGCGTGGAACGACAGGGCCACACTGAAGCTTTCTTT.